Given below is one T cell receptor (beta chain) in context. The CDR3 length is 19 residues. The V end lost 4 bases, the J end lost 2 bases, and 26 bases lay between the germline ends. Per germline, CDR1 ENHRY and CDR2 SYGVKD. Ages ranged from about 18 to 89 years, with residence in about two dozen US areas. Cohorts were determined from participant-reported clinical history. These data are taken from a study of blood T cell repertoires in COVID-19. Study in general: Sites in the United States, Italy and Spain provided acute and convalescent COVID-19 samples.

Authors' methods: Reference gene primers were amplified, and this amplification served to estimate nucleated cell counts. Assay: immunoSEQ multiplex PCR; the TCRdb copy retains only in-frame clones and omits some. The D gene and trimming were derived from the DNA, and the V and J assignments and clone size from that table. The sample shows a few hundred thousand clones, about 90% of them seen only once. The V gene is TRBV10-3, the J gene TRBJ1-2, with D perhaps TRBD1 (5 bases). Sequencing input: PBMCs or T cells enriched from blood (not recorded which). The TCR comes from a man between 18 and 29 years old who had recovered from COVID-19. The CDR3 DNA is TGTGCCATCAGTGGGACCGTGGGGGTCAGGGAGGCGCAGAACTATGGCTACACCTTC. Its translation: CAISGTVGVREAQNYGYTF.